Listed here are 13 T cell receptor beta chains from one sample, sequenced in a study of shared clonotypes between healthy human individuals. The naive CD8 fraction comprised CD45RO-negative cells positively selected for CCR7 and excluded terminally differentiated effector memory CD45RA+ cells. Using immunoSEQ multiplex PCR, the repertoire was profiled, and TCRdb retains in-frame clones only, with some absent. The table includes 2 million to 2.5 million clones, 85% to 95% detected once. Sequences were obtained from naive CD8+ T cells sorted from blood. The source is a young man in good health.

The genes are TRBV9 and TRBJ2-1; D not resolved. Trimming pared 0 bases from V and 2 bases from J, leaving 9 bases between. The CDR3 is 15 residues long. The germline V gene encodes CDR1 SGDLS and CDR2 YYNGEE. The CDR3, as DNA: TGTGCCAGCAGCGTAGAGTGGGCAGCCTACAATGAGCAGTTCTTC. It is translated as CASSVEWAAYNEQFF.

The J gene is TRBJ1-2, the V gene TRBV5-4, with 11 nucleotides matching TRBD1. CDR3 size: 17 residues. Germline CDR1 is SGHNT and CDR2 is YYREEE (reference sequence). Trimming at V came to 0 bases and at J to 8 bases, leaving 12 bases not matched to a gene. The CDR3: CASSLAGTGGPPGGYTF. CDR3 DNA sequence: TGTGCCAGCAGCTTGGCCGGGACAGGGGGGCCGCCGGGAGGCTACACCTTC.

V is TRBV27 and J is TRBJ2-2; 9 nucleotides line up with TRBD2. CDR1 and CDR2 (germline): MNHEY, SMNVEV (reference sequence). V lost 8 bases to trimming and J lost 3 bases; unmatched junction nucleotides: 13. The CDR3 loop spans 17 amino acids. This CDR3 reads CASAAWAGGPDTGELFF. The CDR3 DNA reads TGTGCCAGCGCCGCCTGGGCGGGGGGGCCCGACACCGGGGAGCTGTTTTTT.

This chain connects TRBV7-6 to TRBJ1-2; no clear D. The CDR3 has 14 residues. Germline lookup yields CDR1 SGHVS and CDR2 FNYEAQ. The V end was cut by 2 bases, the J end by 0 bases, with 7 bases between. The CDR3, as DNA: TGTGCCAGCAGCTTATTCGGAGCTAACTATGGCTACACCTTC. This translates into CASSLFGANYGYTF.

V gene TRBV7-2 combines with J gene TRBJ2-1; 7 nucleotides align to TRBD1. The trim removed 5 bases at V and 7 bases at J, leaving 17 bases unmatched. The CDR3 spans 17 residues. Germline V gene sequence: CDR1 SGHTA, CDR2 FQGNSA. CDR3 region: CASSLSPPQGFGNEQFF. The CDR3 DNA is TGTGCCAGCAGCCTCTCCCCCCCACAGGGGTTTGGAAATGAGCAGTTCTTC.

This chain links TRBV6-5 with TRBJ1-5; 9 positions match TRBD1. V was pared by 5 bases and J by 4 bases, with 6 bases of the junction left unmatched. Germline V CDR1 and CDR2: MNHEY, SVGAGI. This CDR3 comprises 15 residues. CDR3 amino acids: CASSATGGANQPQHF. CDR3 sequence (DNA): TGTGCCAGCAGTGCCACAGGGGGCGCGAATCAGCCCCAGCATTTT.

A note on this clone: In the same sample, other DNA sequences code for this CDR3. The chain recombines TRBV7-2 with TRBJ2-7; TRBD1 agrees at 7 bases. The V and J ends lost 1 base and 0 bases, in that order; junction bases with no gene match: 0. In germline, CDR1 is SGHTA, CDR2 FQGNSA. This CDR3 contains 14 residues. The chain's CDR3 is CASSLGDSSYEQYF. The CDR3 region has the DNA TGTGCCAGCAGCTTAGGGGACAGCTCCTACGAGCAGTACTTC.

This clone has just one count. The rearrangement joins TRBV19 to TRBJ2-3; D not certain. V shed 4 bases and J shed 4 bases, with 12 bases lying between them. Germline V gene data show CDR1 as LNHDA and CDR2 as SQIVND (reference sequence). This CDR3 has 14 amino acids. CDR3 in amino acids: CASSRGQHADTQYF. CDR3 in DNA: TGTGCCAGTAGTAGGGGTCAACACGCAGATACGCAGTATTTT.

The gene calls are TRBV2 and TRBJ1-2; 7 positions match TRBD1. Germline CDR1 is SNHLY and CDR2 is FYNNEI. This CDR3 has 14 amino acids. The trim removed 0 bases at V and 3 bases at J, leaving 1 base unmatched. The CDR3 region has the DNA TGTGCCAGCAGTGAAGCGGGGACAGACTATGGCTACACCTTC. This sequence encodes CASSEAGTDYGYTF.

This clone was counted a single time. The V and J genes are TRBV6-5 and TRBJ2-3; D unresolved. Deletions cut 0 bases from V and 0 bases from J, with 10 bases between. The CDR3 consists of 16 residues. Germline V lookup: CDR1 MNHEY, CDR2 SVGAGI. CDR3 sequence reads: CASSYSPGYSTDTQYF. CDR3 bases: TGTGCCAGCAGTTACTCTCCCGGGTACAGCACAGATACGCAGTATTTT.

The chain recombines TRBV7-2 with TRBJ1-2; D gene unclear. V gave up 1 base and J gave up 6 bases, with 15 bases separating them. CDR1 and CDR2 from the germline V gene are SGHTA and FQGNSA. The CDR3 length is 15 residues. CDR3 sequence (DNA): TGTGCCAGCAGCTTAGGTCGGCGTGTGGATGATGGCTACACCTTC. Protein product: CASSLGRRVDDGYTF.

This chain links TRBV10-2 with TRBJ2-5; the D is unclear. The CDR3 is 13 amino acids. The V end was cut by 8 bases, the J end by 5 bases, with 15 bases between. Germline CDR1 and CDR2: WSHSY and SAAADI. This CDR3 reads CASSDGWRETQYF. The CDR3 nucleotides are TGCGCCAGCTCGGATGGATGGCGGGAGACCCAGTACTTC.

The rearrangement uses TRBV6-4 and TRBJ2-1; 9 nucleotides line up with TRBD2. Germline loops: CDR1 MRHNA, CDR2 SNTAGT. This CDR3 has 15 residues. With 4 bases clipped from V and 9 bases from J, the junction kept 10 bases outside the gene matches. The CDR3 nucleotides read TGTGCCAGCAGTGCGCGGCGGGGGGGCCTTCCTGAGCAGTTCTTC. Amino acids: CASSARRGGLPEQFF.